Listed below are T cell receptor beta chains from one sample, sequenced in a study of cytomegalovirus exposure and HLA in healthy donors. Repertoires were generated with immunoSEQ multiplex PCR, while TCRdb's copy carries only in-frame clones and drops some. The sample shows some 180,000 clones, approximately 85% of them seen only once. What was sequenced was PBMCs. Receptors originate from a man aged 25-45 years in good health and CMV-seropositive. The CDR3 runs from the conserved cysteine through the conserved F or W. The order of the fields is D gene, V gene, J gene, CDR3 protein. D genes are given only for firm matches.

>-|TRBV27|TRBJ2-2
CASSLGSYDGELFF
>-|TRBV30|TRBJ1-1
CAWSVQDTEAFF
>-|TRBV7-2|TRBJ1-4
CASSLSGGSLEKLFF
>-|TRBV10-1|TRBJ2-5
CASRHRYQETQYF
>-|TRBV18|TRBJ1-1
CASSRQRNTEAFF
>TRBD1|TRBV5-1|TRBJ2-3
CASSPGTGADTQYF
>-|TRBV5-4|TRBJ1-2
CASSFGFPEGGYTF
>TRBD1|TRBV29-1|TRBJ1-4
CSVVDRGLDEKLFF
>TRBD2|TRBV5-4|TRBJ2-7
CASSPRAGGSSFTYEQYF
>-|TRBV4-1|TRBJ1-1
CASSQVLREIRNTEAFF
>-|TRBV2|TRBJ1-5
CAAGRSRYQPQHF
>TRBD2|TRBV7-9|TRBJ2-7
CSSSHGLAGQPYEQYF
>-|TRBV21-1|TRBJ2-7
CASSLHSREWYEQYF
>TRBD1|TRBV7-2|TRBJ1-5
CASRQQGAGNQPQHF
>TRBD2|TRBV5-1|TRBJ2-1
CASSLGLAEFYNEQFF
>TRBD2|TRBV6-4|TRBJ2-1
CASREREVYYNEQFF
>-|TRBV7-6|TRBJ2-7
CASSLGGSSSYEQYF
>-|TRBV6-4|TRBJ1-2
CASSPDRTSNYGYTF
>-|TRBV9|TRBJ2-1
CASSGTGYNEQFF
>-|TRBV5-1|TRBJ1-5
CASSSGQGPGQPQHF
>-|TRBV5-6|TRBJ1-5
CASSSRYVQPQHF
>TRBD1|TRBV19|TRBJ2-1
CASRDLGQGARGGQFF
>TRBD1|TRBV10-2|TRBJ1-5
CASSESTGLGNQPQHF
>-|TRBV7-3|-
CASSLTRTVYEQYF
>-|TRBV30|TRBJ2-1
CAWTLKLSYNEQFF
>-|TRBV11-3|TRBJ1-2
CASSPGGGPGVYGYTF
>TRBD1|TRBV5-1|TRBJ1-1
CASSLDRGLKNTEAFF
>TRBD2|TRBV5-8|TRBJ2-1
CASSLLSGKGPRADEQFF
>TRBD2|TRBV4-3|TRBJ2-1
CASSQVQAGEEIEQFF
>-|TRBV7-8|TRBJ2-1
CASSPLALANNEQFF
>TRBD1|TRBV2|TRBJ1-1
CASSERTGGTEAFF
>TRBD2|TRBV7-9|TRBJ2-3
CASSGNLLAGVRDTQYF
>TRBD1|TRBV11-2|TRBJ2-1
CASSAGTADYNEQFF
>-|TRBV19|TRBJ1-5
CASSIVPNQPQHF
>TRBD2|TRBV11-2|TRBJ2-7
CASSSLISFSGRAYEQYF
>-|TRBV28|TRBJ2-5
CASSPFPPHQETQYF
>TRBD1|TRBV6-1|TRBJ2-1
CASSAYLGQRTNEQFF
>TRBD2|TRBV5-5|TRBJ2-1
CASSPFGTSGTYNEQFF
>TRBD1|TRBV4-1|TRBJ1-2
CASSQLTGQGNYGYTF
>TRBD2|TRBV18|TRBJ2-7
CASSPGTSAAYEQYF
>TRBD2|TRBV6-5|TRBJ2-2
CASSRGGPNTGELFF
>-|TRBV4-2|TRBJ1-1
CASLRTGDANTEAFF
>-|TRBV9|TRBJ2-5
CASSQQDGETQYF
>TRBD1|TRBV19|TRBJ2-7
CASSGTGYHEQYF
>-|TRBV14|TRBJ2-2
CASSAQQATGELFF
>TRBD1|TRBV2|TRBJ2-2
CASSWDRGTGELFF
>-|TRBV7-2|TRBJ1-1
CASSPRHDTEAFF
>TRBD1|TRBV18|TRBJ2-3
CASSPPGQETQYF
>-|TRBV19|TRBJ2-3
CASSIGGLKGTDTQYF
>TRBD1|TRBV4-2|TRBJ1-2
CASSPQGDRGSGYTF
>TRBD1|TRBV2|TRBJ2-2
CASTGGTGGSGELFF
>TRBD2|TRBV19|TRBJ2-7
CASSIRGSGTSYEQYF
>-|TRBV10-1|TRBJ1-6
CASPPGKCSPLHF
>TRBD2|TRBV2|TRBJ2-2
CASSEVAGEKTVAGELFF